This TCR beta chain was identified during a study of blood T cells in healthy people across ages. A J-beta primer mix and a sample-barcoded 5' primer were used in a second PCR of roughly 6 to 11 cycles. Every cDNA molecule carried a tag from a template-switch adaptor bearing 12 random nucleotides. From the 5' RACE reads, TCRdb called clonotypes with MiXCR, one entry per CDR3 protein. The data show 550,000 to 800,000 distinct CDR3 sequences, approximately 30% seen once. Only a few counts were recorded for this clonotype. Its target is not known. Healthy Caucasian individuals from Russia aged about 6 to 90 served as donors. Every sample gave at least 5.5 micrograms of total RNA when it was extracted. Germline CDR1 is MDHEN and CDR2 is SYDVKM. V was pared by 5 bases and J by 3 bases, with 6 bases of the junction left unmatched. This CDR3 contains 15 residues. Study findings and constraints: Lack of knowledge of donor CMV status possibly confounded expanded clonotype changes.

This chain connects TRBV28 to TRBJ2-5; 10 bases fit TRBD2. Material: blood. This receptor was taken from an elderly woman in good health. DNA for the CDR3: TGTGCCAGCAGTGTAGCGGGGGGTTTTGAAGAGACCCAGTACTTC. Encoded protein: CASSVAGGFEETQYF.